These 26 T cell receptor beta chains were all obtained from the same sample, sequenced in a study of control samples from healthy donors and cancer patients. Assay: immunoSEQ multiplex PCR; the TCRdb copy retains only in-frame clones and omits some. Of 100,000 to 150,000 clones in the sample, less than 95% are singletons; the top ten hold approximately 4%. Input material: blood. These receptors all come from a man younger than 45 in good health.

J is TRBJ1-1 and V is TRBV30, with D perhaps TRBD1 (6 bases). V gave up 3 bases and J gave up 0 bases, with 14 bases separating them. Germline V lookup: CDR1 GTSNPN, CDR2 SVGIG (reference sequence). The CDR3 extends over 15 amino acids. The CDR3 protein is CAWSGQGWMNTEAFF. CDR3 bases: TGTGCCTGGAGCGGCCAGGGGTGGATGAACACTGAAGCTTTCTTT.

The CDR3 DNA sequence: TGTGCCAGCAGCTTATTTTCTGAGCAGTACTTC. Translated, it gives CASSLFSEQYF. This chain links TRBV7-9 with TRBJ2-7; D gene unclear. The V gene lost 2 bases and the J gene lost 7 bases, with 6 bases spanning the gap. Per germline, CDR1 SEHNR and CDR2 FQNEAQ (reference sequence). The length of the CDR3 is 11 residues.

The chain recombines TRBV9 with TRBJ2-1; a possible D gene is TRBD2 (6 bases). Germline CDR1 SGDLS, CDR2 YYNGEE. The CDR3 has 16 amino acids. Trimming shortened V by 5 bases and J by 0 bases, and 15 bases separated the two germline ends. The CDR3 DNA sequence: TGTGCCAGCAGAGAATTCCCCGGGAGCTCCTACAATGAGCAGTTCTTC. This codes for CASREFPGSSYNEQFF.

J is TRBJ2-7 and V is TRBV7-2, with 7 bases matching TRBD1. Germline lookup yields CDR1 SGHTA and CDR2 FQGNSA. V gave up 5 bases and J gave up 1 base; unmatched junction bases: 2. This CDR3 has 13 residues. CDR3 in amino acids: CASSRDRSYEQYF. The CDR3 coding sequence is TGTGCCAGCAGCAGGGACAGATCCTACGAGCAGTACTTC.

The rearrangement uses TRBV7-9 and TRBJ1-1; D gene uncertain. The CDR3 spans 13 residues. The V end lost 1 base, the J end lost 8 bases, and 11 bases lay between the germline ends. Germline V gives CDR1 SEHNR, CDR2 FQNEAQ (reference sequence). This CDR3 is CASSLDRVSEAFF. DNA for the CDR3: TGTGCCAGCAGCTTAGATCGGGTTTCCGAAGCTTTCTTT.

J is TRBJ2-1 and V is TRBV11-3, with D perhaps assigned TRBD1 or TRBD2 (5 bases each). This CDR3 contains 16 residues. V was clipped by 4 bases and J by 9 bases, with 22 bases between them. Germline V gives CDR1 SGHNT, CDR2 YENEEA. The CDR3 DNA reads TGTGCCAGCAGCTCGACTTCTAGCCGCCCCAGGGTTGAGCAGTTCTTC. This gives the protein CASSSTSSRPRVEQFF.

The gene calls are TRBV5-1 and TRBJ2-2; maybe TRBD1 (6 bases). The CDR3 sequence is 14 residues long. Trimming cost V 7 bases and J 7 bases, with 17 bases left between them. Per the germline V gene, CDR1 is SGHRS and CDR2 is YFSETQ. CDR3 sequence (DNA): TGCGCCAGCGGCGAACAGGGTAAAGGCGGGGAGCTGTTTTTT. This translates into CASGEQGKGGELFF.

The J gene is TRBJ1-2, the V gene TRBV9; 9 bases align to TRBD1. Per the germline V gene, CDR1 is SGDLS and CDR2 is YYNGEE. V was clipped by 2 bases and J by 10 bases; unmatched bases: 3. The CDR3 contains 12 residues. The DNA for the CDR3 is TGTGCCAGCAGCGTCGGACAGGGGATCTACACCTTC. The encoded protein is CASSVGQGIYTF. Variable domain in full (rest from reference TRBV9 and TRBJ1-2): DSGVTQTPKHLITATGQRVTLRCSPRSGDLSVYWYQQSLDQGLQFLIQYYNGEERAKGNILERFSAQQFPDLHSELNLSSLELGDSALYFCASSVGQGIYTFGSGTRLTVV.

The rearrangement joins TRBV4-1 to TRBJ2-7; 7 nucleotides match TRBD1. The V segment lost 2 bases and the J segment 6 bases; nucleotides outside the gene matches: 16. Germline-derived CDR1 and CDR2 are MGHRA and YSYEKL. The CDR3 sequence is 17 residues long. This CDR3 reads CASSQSQVIGGLGEQYF. The CDR3 DNA reads as TGCGCCAGCAGCCAAAGTCAGGTTATAGGGGGCTTGGGCGAGCAGTACTTC.

The genes are TRBV5-1 and TRBJ2-1, with D perhaps assigned TRBD1 or TRBD2 (5 bases each). There are 16 residues in the CDR3. V was trimmed by 0 bases and J by 7 bases, leaving 17 bases between them. In germline, CDR1 is SGHRS, CDR2 YFSETQ. CDR3 residues: CASSLVPGLMVNEQFF. CDR3 in DNA: TGCGCCAGCAGCTTGGTGCCGGGGCTGATGGTTAATGAGCAGTTCTTC. Using reference TRBV5-1 and TRBJ2-1 for the parts outside the CDR3, the full variable domain is KAGVTQTPRYLIKTRGQQVTLSCSPISGHRSVSWYQQTPGQGLQFLFEYFSETQRNKGNFPGRFSGRQFSNSRSEMNVSTLELGDSALYLCASSLVPGLMVNEQFFGPGTRLTVL.

The rearrangement joins TRBV29-1 to TRBJ2-7; weak D call: TRBD1 (6 bases). The CDR3 is 11 amino acids. The V end was cut by 6 bases, the J end by 4 bases, with 10 bases between. The germline V gene encodes CDR1 SQVTM and CDR2 ANQGSEA. This CDR3 reads CSVEDRYEQYF. The DNA for the CDR3 is TGCAGCGTCGAGGACAGATACGAGCAGTACTTC.

The rearrangement joins TRBV23-1 to TRBJ2-5, with 9 bases that match TRBD2. TRBV23-1 is labeled an ORF, and its function is uncertain. Trimming at V came to 6 bases and at J to 4 bases, leaving 12 bases not matched to a gene. This CDR3 is built from 16 residues. The CDR3 DNA sequence: TGCGCCAGCAGCCGTAAGGGCGGGGGGGCCCGAGAGACCCAGTACTTC. Its translation is CASSRKGGGARETQYF.

The V and J genes are TRBV19 and TRBJ2-7, with D possibly being TRBD2 (6 bases). The V end was cut by 6 bases, the J end by 0 bases, with 12 bases between. The germline CDR1 and CDR2 sequences are LNHDA and SQIVND (reference sequence). The CDR3 is 14 amino acids. CDR3 protein: CASSLVGGSYEQYF. The CDR3 coding sequence is TGTGCCAGTAGCCTCGTCGGGGGCTCCTACGAGCAGTACTTC.

The V and J genes are TRBV5-1 and TRBJ2-5; maybe TRBD2 (6 bases). V lost 4 bases and J lost 2, with 12 bases in between. The CDR3 is made up of 14 amino acids. The germline gives CDR1 SGHRS, CDR2 YFSETQ. In DNA, the CDR3 is TGCGCCAGCAGCGGAGGGACTTTACAAGAGACCCAGTACTTC. Translated: CASSGGTLQETQYF.

The DNA of the CDR3 is TGCGCCAGCAGCCCAAGAATTGACAATTCACCCCTCCACTTT. Amino acid sequence: CASSPRIDNSPLHF. This chain joins TRBV4-3 and TRBJ1-6, with no clear D. The length of the CDR3 is 14 residues. CDR1 and CDR2 from the germline V gene are LGHNA and YSLEER. Trimming pared 4 bases from V and 7 bases from J, leaving 11 bases between.

The rearrangement links TRBV6-5 to TRBJ1-5; tentative D call: TRBD1 (5 bases). There are 13 residues in the CDR3. The germline V and J ends were trimmed by 4 bases and 4 bases, with 8 bases remaining between them. Germline V lookup: CDR1 MNHEY, CDR2 SVGAGI. This CDR3 reads CASSFDSNQPQHF. Written as DNA, the CDR3 is TGTGCCAGCAGTTTCGACAGTAATCAGCCCCAGCATTTT.

The rearrangement links TRBV19 to TRBJ2-1; 8 bases fit TRBD1. Germline CDR1 is LNHDA and CDR2 is SQIVND (reference sequence). CDR3 size: 14 residues. Germline trimming cut 4 bases from V and 4 bases from J; bases unmatched to any gene: 3. The CDR3 DNA follows: TGTGCCAGTAGTAGACAGGGGCCGTACAATGAGCAGTTCTTC. Its protein is CASSRQGPYNEQFF. The full variable domain, with the rest looked up from reference TRBV19 and TRBJ2-1, is DGGITQSPKYLFRKEGQNVTLSCEQNLNHDAMYWYRQDPGQGLRLIYYSQIVNDFQKGDIAEGYSVSREKKESFPLTVTSAQKNPTAFYLCASSRQGPYNEQFFGPGTRLTVL.

The CDR3: CASSLGNEQFF. The CDR3, as DNA: TGTGCCAGCAGCTTGGGGAATGAGCAGTTCTTC. This rearrangement joins TRBV5-6 to TRBJ2-1; no firm D call. Germline CDR1 reads SGHDT; CDR2 reads YYEEEE. V was clipped by 0 bases and J by 7 bases, with 2 bases between them. The CDR3 contains 11 residues.

This clone came up a few times. The V gene is TRBV28, the J gene TRBJ1-5; D remains unclear. The CDR3 is 15 residues long. The V and J ends lost 6 bases and 7 bases respectively, with 19 bases between them. From germline, CDR1 is MDHEN and CDR2 SYDVKM. The chain's CDR3 is CASSQPGRAGQPQHF. Written as DNA, the CDR3 is TGTGCCAGCAGCCAACCTGGACGGGCTGGGCAGCCCCAGCATTTT.

For the CDR3, the DNA is TGTGCCAGCAGCTTAGTAGCTTACGAGCAGTACTTC. It translates to CASSLVAYEQYF. V and J are TRBV7-2 and TRBJ2-7; unclear D gene. From germline, CDR1 is SGHTA and CDR2 FQGNSA. The CDR3 is 12 residues long. The V end was cut by 1 base, the J end by 4 bases, with 5 bases between. Filled out from reference TRBV7-2 and TRBJ2-7, the complete variable domain reads GAGVSQSPSNKVTEKGKDVELRCDPISGHTALYWYRQSLGQGLEFLIYFQGNSAPDKSGLPSDRFSAERTGGSVSTLTIQRTQQEDSAVYLCASSLVAYEQYFGPGTRLTVT.

The genes are TRBV29-1 and TRBJ2-2; 12 bases line up with TRBD2. The V segment lost 5 bases and the J segment 1 base; nucleotides outside the gene matches: 2. The CDR3 extends over 15 amino acids. The V gene's germline CDR1 is SQVTM and CDR2 ANQGSEA. The CDR3 DNA is TGCAGCGTTACTAGCGGGGGGAGGAACACCGGGGAGCTGTTTTTT. Residues: CSVTSGGRNTGELFF.

The V and J genes are TRBV7-9 and TRBJ1-1, with D maybe TRBD1 (5 bases). The V and J ends lost 4 bases and 8 bases respectively, with 11 bases between them. The CDR3 loop spans 12 amino acids. CDR1 and CDR2 (germline): SEHNR, FQNEAQ (reference sequence). The CDR3 loop reads CASSSGLKEAFF. The DNA of the CDR3 is TGTGCCAGCAGCTCGGGACTTAAAGAAGCTTTCTTT.

This clone was counted once. CDR3 nucleotide sequence: TGTGCCAGCAGCCACGGGGGACGGAACAATGAGCAGTTCTTC. Translated: CASSHGGRNNEQFF. V usage is TRBV7-9 and J usage is TRBJ2-1, with D perhaps matching TRBD2 (6 bases). The CDR3 has 14 residues. CDR1 is SEHNR and CDR2 is FQNEAQ in the germline V gene (reference sequence). Deletions cut 5 bases from V and 5 bases from J, with 13 bases between.

The CDR3, as DNA: TGCAGCGTCACCGGGACAGGGGGCCGGTCGAACACTGAAGCTTTCTTT. It is translated as CSVTGTGGRSNTEAFF. This chain connects TRBV29-1 to TRBJ1-1, with 12 positions matching TRBD1. Germline V gives CDR1 SQVTM, CDR2 ANQGSEA. Germline trimming cut 6 bases from V and 1 base from J; bases unmatched to any gene: 9. This CDR3 contains 16 residues.

The V call is TRBV6-5, the J call TRBJ1-1; TRBD1 matches at 10 bases. This CDR3 contains 15 residues. Unmatched junction bases numbered 9, after V lost 6 bases and J lost 5 bases. Germline V gene sequence: CDR1 MNHEY, CDR2 SVGAGI. CDR3 in amino acids: CASSLVPGQGTEAFF. The CDR3, as DNA: TGTGCCAGCAGCTTAGTCCCGGGACAGGGGACTGAAGCTTTCTTT.

This sequence joins TRBV30 and TRBJ2-1; a weak D match, TRBD1 (6 bases). Germline values: CDR1 GTSNPN, CDR2 SVGIG (reference sequence). V lost 0 bases and J 15 bases, leaving 18 bases between the germline ends. CDR3 length: 13 amino acids. The CDR3: CAWSVSRGLGGFF. The CDR3 coding sequence is TGTGCCTGGAGTGTTTCTAGGGGGTTGGGCGGGTTCTTC.